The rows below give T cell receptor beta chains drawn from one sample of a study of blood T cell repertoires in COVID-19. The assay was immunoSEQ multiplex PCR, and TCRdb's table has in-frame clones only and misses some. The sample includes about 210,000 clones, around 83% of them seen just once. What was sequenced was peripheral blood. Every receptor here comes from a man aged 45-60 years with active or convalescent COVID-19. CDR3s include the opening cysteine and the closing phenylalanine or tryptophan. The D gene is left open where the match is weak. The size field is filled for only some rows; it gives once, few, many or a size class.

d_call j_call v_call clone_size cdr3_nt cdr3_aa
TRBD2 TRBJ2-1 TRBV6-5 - TGTGCCAGCAATCCAGAGGCTAGCGGGAGTTATGAGCAGTTCTTC CASNPEASGSYEQFF
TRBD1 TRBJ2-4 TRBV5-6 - TGTGCCAGCAGCTTAGGGGACAGCAGCATTCAGTACTTC CASSLGDSSIQYF
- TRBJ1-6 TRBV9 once TGTGCCAGCAGCGTACAGGGGAACAATTCACCCCTCCACTTT CASSVQGNNSPLHF
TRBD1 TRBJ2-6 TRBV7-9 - TGTGCCAGCAGCTCGGGACAGGGTCTTTTTTTTGGGGCCAACGTCCTGACTTTC CASSSGQGLFFGANVLTF
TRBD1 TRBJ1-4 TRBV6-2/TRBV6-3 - TGTGCCAGCAGTTACTCATCCGGGACAGGCTATGAAAAACTGTTTTTT CASSYSSGTGYEKLFF
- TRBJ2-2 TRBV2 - TGTGCCAGCATAAGAGTCACCGGGGAGCTGTTTTTT CASIRVTGELFF
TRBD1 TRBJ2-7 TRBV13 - TGTGCCAGCAGTTCTCGCCGGGACAGGGGCTACGAGCAGTACTTC CASSSRRDRGYEQYF
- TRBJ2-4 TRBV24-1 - TGTGCCACCAGTGATACCGCCCGGGGTAAAAACATTCAGTACTTC CATSDTARGKNIQYF
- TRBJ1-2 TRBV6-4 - TGTGCCAGCAGTGACTCGAGTTATGGCTACACCTTC CASSDSSYGYTF
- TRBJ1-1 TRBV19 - TGTGCCAGTAGTGGTCTTTCTAGCGGCAGAATGAACACTGAAGCTTTCTTT CASSGLSSGRMNTEAFF
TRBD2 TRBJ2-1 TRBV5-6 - TGTGCCAGCAGCTTGGTCCGCGGGAGTATTGGGTTCTTC CASSLVRGSIGFF
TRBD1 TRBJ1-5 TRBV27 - TGTGCCAGCAGTCCCTGGACAGGGCGACATCAGCCCCAGCATTTT CASSPWTGRHQPQHF
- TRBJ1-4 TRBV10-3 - TGTGCCATCAGTCCTCGGAGGGAAGCTGGAGAAAAACTGTTTTTT CAISPRREAGEKLFF
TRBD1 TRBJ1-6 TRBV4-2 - TGTGCCAGCAGCCCCAGGGGGGATTCACCCCTCCACTTT CASSPRGDSPLHF
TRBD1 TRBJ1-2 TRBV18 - TGTGCCAGCTCACCTCGGACAGGGGGAAACTATGGCTACACCTTC CASSPRTGGNYGYTF
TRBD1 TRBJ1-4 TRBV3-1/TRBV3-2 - TGTGCCAGCAGCCAAGATTGGACAGGGATTGGTGAAAAACTGTTTTTT CASSQDWTGIGEKLFF
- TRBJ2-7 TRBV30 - TGTGCCTGGGCTCGGGATAGCTCCTACGAGCAGTACTTC CAWARDSSYEQYF
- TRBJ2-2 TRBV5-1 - TGCGCCAGCAGCTTCGGAGCGGGTACCGGGGAGCTGTTTTTT CASSFGAGTGELFF
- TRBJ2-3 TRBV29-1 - TGCAGCGCGAAGGGGCGAACACTAGATACGCAGTATTTT CSAKGRTLDTQYF
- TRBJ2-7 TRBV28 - TGTGCCAGCGGGCTAAAACCCTACGAGCAGTACTTC CASGLKPYEQYF
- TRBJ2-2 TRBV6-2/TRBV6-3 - TGTGCCAGCAGTTACGGGTCTAGTTTAGAGATTGGCGGGGAGCTGTTTTTT CASSYGSSLEIGGELFF
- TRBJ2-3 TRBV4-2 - TGTGCCAGCAGCCAAGATTTTGGGCTGAGCACAGATACGCAGTATTTT CASSQDFGLSTDTQYF
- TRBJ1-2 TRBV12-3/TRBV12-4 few TGTGCCAGCAGTTGGGGCAGGCTTGGCTACACCTTC CASSWGRLGYTF
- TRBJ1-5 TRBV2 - TGTGCCAGCAGTGAAACGGTTCCCAATCAGCCCCAGCATTTT CASSETVPNQPQHF
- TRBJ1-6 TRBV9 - TGTGCCAGCAGCCCCGGTCACTCCTATAATTCACCCCTCCACTTT CASSPGHSYNSPLHF